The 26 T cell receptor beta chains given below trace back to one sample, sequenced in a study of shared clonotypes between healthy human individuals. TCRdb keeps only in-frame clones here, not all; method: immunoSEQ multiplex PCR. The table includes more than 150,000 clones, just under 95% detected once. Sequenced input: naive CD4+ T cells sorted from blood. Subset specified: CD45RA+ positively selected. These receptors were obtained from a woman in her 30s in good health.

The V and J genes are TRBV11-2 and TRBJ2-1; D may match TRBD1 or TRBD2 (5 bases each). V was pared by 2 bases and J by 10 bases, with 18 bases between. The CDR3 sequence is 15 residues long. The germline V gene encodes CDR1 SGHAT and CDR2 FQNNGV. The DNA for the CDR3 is TGTGCCAGCAGCTTATTTCGGGCGAGGGGCGGAGAGCAGTTCTTC. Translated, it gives CASSLFRARGGEQFF. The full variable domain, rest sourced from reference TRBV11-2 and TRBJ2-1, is EAGVAQSPRYKIIEKRQSVAFWCNPISGHATLYWYQQILGQGPKLLIQFQNNGVVDDSQLPKDRFSAERLKGVDSTLKIQPAKLEDSAVYLCASSLFRARGGEQFFGPGTRLTVL.

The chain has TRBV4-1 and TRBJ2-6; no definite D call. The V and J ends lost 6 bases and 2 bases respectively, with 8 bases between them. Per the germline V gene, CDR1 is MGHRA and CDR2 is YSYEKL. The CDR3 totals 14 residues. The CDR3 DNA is TGCGCCAGCAGAACGGTGCCTGGGGCCAACGTCCTGACTTTC. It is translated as CASRTVPGANVLTF.

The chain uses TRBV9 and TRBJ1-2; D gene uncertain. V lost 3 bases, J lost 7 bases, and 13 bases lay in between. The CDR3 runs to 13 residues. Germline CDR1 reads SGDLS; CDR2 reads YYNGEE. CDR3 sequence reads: CASSDDLDRGYTF. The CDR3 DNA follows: TGTGCCAGCAGCGATGACCTGGACCGTGGCTACACCTTC.

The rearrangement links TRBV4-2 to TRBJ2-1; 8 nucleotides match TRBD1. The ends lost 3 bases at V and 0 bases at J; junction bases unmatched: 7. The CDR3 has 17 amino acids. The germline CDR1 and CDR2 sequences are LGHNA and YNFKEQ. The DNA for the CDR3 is TGTGCCAGCAGCCAGGGACAGGCTGGGAGCTCCTACAATGAGCAGTTCTTC. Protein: CASSQGQAGSSYNEQFF.

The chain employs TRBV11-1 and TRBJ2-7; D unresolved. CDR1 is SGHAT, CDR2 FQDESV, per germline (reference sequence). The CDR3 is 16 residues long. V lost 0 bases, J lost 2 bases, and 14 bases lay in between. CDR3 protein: CASSLASASIAYEQYF. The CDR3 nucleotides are TGTGCCAGCAGCTTAGCGTCAGCATCAATAGCCTACGAGCAGTACTTC.

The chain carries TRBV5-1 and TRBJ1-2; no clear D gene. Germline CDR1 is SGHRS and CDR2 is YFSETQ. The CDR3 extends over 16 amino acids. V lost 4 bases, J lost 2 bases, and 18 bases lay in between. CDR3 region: CASSQTLTPQNYGYTF. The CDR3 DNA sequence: TGCGCCAGCAGCCAGACTCTCACGCCCCAGAACTATGGCTACACCTTC.

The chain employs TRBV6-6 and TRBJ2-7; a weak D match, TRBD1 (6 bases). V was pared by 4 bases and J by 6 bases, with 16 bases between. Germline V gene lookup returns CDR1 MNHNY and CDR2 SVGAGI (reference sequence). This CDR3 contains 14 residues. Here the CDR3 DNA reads TGTGCCAGCAGTTCCTCAGGGGATTCTGGCGAGCAGTACTTC. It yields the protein CASSSSGDSGEQYF.

Written as DNA, the CDR3 is TGTGCCACCTATACCCTCCCCTCTAGCTCCTACAATGAGCAGTTCTTC. As protein: CATYTLPSSSYNEQFF. The genes are TRBV15 and TRBJ2-1; D not resolved. Trimming took off 8 bases at V and 0 bases at J, with 17 bases between the two ends. Germline V gene sequence: CDR1 LNHNV, CDR2 YYDKDF (reference sequence). The CDR3 is made up of 16 amino acids.

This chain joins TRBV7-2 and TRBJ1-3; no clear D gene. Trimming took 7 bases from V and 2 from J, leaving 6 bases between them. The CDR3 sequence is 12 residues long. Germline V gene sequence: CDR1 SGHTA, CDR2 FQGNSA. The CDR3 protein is CASTFTGNTIYF. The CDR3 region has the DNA TGTGCCAGCACCTTTACTGGAAACACCATATATTTT.

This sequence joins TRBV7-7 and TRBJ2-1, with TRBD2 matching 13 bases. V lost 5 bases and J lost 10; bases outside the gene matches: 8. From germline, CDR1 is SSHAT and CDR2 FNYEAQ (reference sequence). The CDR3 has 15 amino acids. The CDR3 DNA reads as TGTGCCAGCAGCCCGGGACTAGCGGGGCCATGGGAGCAGTTCTTC. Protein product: CASSPGLAGPWEQFF.

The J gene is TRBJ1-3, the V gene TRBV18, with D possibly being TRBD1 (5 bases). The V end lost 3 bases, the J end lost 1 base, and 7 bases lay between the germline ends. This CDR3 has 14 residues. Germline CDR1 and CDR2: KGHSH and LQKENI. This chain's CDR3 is CASSPQGSGNTIYF. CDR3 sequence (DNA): TGTGCCAGCTCACCGCAGGGATCTGGAAACACCATATATTTT.

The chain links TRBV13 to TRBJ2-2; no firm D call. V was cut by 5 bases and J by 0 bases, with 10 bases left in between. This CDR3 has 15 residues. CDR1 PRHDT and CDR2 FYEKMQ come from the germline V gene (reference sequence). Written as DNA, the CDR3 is TGTGCCAGCAGCACTACCTACGCGAACACCGGGGAGCTGTTTTTT. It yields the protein CASSTTYANTGELFF.

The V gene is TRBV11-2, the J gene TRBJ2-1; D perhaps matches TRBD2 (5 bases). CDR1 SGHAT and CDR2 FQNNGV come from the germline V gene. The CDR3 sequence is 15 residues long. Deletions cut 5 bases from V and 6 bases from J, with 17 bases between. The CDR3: CASSLSTGSGNEQFF. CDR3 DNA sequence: TGTGCCAGCAGCCTGAGCACTGGGAGCGGCAATGAGCAGTTCTTC.

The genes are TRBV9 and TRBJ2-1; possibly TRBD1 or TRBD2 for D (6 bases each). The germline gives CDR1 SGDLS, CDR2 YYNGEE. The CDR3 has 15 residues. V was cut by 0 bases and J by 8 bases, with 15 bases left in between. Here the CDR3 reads CASSVGLRGGDEQFF. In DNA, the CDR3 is TGTGCCAGCAGCGTAGGGCTCAGGGGCGGGGATGAGCAGTTCTTC.

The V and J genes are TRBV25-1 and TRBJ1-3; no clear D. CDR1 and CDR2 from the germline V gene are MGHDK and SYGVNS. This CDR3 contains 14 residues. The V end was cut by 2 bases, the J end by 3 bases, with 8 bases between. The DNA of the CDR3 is TGTGCCAGCAGTGAACTCCAGGTTGGAAACACCATATATTTT. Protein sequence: CASSELQVGNTIYF.

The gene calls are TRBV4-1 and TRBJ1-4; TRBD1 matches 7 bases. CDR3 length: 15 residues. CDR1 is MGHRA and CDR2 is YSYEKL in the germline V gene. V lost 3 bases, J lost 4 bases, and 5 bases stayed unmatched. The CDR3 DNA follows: TGCGCCAGCAGCCAGACGACAGGGAGTAATGAAAAACTGTTTTTT. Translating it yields CASSQTTGSNEKLFF.

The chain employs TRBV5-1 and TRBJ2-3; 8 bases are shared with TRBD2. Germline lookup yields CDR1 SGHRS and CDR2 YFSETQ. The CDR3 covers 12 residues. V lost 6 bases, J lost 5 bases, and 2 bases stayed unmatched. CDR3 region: CASNLAGDTQYF. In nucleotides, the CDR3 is TGCGCCAGCAACCTAGCGGGAGATACGCAGTATTTT.

The CDR3 spells CASSSLTGPTYEQYF. For the CDR3, the DNA is TGTGCCAGCAGCTCCCTGACAGGCCCTACCTACGAGCAGTACTTC. The V gene is TRBV11-2, the J gene TRBJ2-7; the D gene is possibly TRBD1 (6 bases). The V end was cut by 4 bases, the J end by 2 bases, with 15 bases between. This CDR3 contains 15 residues. The germline CDR1 and CDR2 sequences are SGHAT and FQNNGV.

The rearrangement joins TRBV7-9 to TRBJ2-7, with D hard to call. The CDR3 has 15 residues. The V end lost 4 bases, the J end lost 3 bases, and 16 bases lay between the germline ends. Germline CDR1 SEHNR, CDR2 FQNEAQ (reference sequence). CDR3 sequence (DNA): TGTGCCAGCAGCTCGAGGACGTCGCCCCACTACGAGCAGTACTTC. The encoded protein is CASSSRTSPHYEQYF. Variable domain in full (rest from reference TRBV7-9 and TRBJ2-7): DTGVSQNPRHKITKRGQNVTFRCDPISEHNRLYWYRQTLGQGPEFLTYFQNEAQLEKSRLLSDRFSAERPKGSFSTLEIQRTEQGDSAMYLCASSSRTSPHYEQYFGPGTRLTVT.

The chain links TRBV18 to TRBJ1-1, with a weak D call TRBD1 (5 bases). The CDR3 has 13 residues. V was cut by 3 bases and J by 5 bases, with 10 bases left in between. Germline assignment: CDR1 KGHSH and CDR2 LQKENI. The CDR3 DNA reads TGTGCCAGCTCACCGGTCAAGGGGACTGAAGCTTTCTTT. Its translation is CASSPVKGTEAFF.

The CDR3 here is CAISRGIFHEQYF. The CDR3 nucleotides are TGTGCCATCAGTCGGGGGATCTTCCACGAGCAGTACTTC. This chain links TRBV10-3 with TRBJ2-7; D might be TRBD2 (6 bases). Trimming left V 5 bases short and J 5 bases short, with 13 bases between. This CDR3 region has 13 residues. CDR1 ENHRY and CDR2 SYGVKD come from the germline V gene.

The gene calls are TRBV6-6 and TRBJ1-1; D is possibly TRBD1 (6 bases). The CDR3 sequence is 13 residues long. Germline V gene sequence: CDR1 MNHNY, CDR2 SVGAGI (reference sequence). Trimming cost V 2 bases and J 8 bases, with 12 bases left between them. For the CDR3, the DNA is TGTGCCAGCAGTTACAATGCAGGGGCCGAAGCTTTCTTT. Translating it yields CASSYNAGAEAFF.

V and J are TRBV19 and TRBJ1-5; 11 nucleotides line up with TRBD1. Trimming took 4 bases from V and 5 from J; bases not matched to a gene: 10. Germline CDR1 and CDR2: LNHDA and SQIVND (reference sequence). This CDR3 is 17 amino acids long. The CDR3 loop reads CASSTERTGGDDQPQHF. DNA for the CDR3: TGTGCCAGTAGTACGGAACGGACAGGGGGCGATGATCAGCCCCAGCATTTT.

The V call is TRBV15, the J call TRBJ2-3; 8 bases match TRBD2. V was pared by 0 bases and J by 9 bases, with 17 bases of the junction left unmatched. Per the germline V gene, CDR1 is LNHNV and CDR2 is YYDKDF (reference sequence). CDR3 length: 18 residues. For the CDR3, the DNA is TGTGCCACCAGCAGAGACCTACGGGGGTTGCTAGCGGGTCCGACGCAGTATTTT. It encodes CATSRDLRGLLAGPTQYF.

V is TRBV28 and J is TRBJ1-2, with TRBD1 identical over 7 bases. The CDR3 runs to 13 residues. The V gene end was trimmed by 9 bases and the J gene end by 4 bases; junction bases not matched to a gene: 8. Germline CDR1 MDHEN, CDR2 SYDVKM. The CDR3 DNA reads TGTGCCAGTTGGGACAGCACCAGCTATGGCTACACCTTC. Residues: CASWDSTSYGYTF.

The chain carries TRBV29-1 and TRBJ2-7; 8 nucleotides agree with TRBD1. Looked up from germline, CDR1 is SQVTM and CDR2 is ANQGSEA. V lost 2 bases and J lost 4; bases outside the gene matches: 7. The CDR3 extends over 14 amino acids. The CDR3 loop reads CSVETGGPRYEQYF. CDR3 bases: TGCAGCGTTGAAACAGGGGGGCCAAGGTACGAGCAGTACTTC.